This T cell receptor beta chain was obtained from a study of STAT5B mutations in CD4+ large granular lymphocyte leukemia. General observations from the study: About a quarter of private leukemic clonotypes occurred rarely in other patients' non-leukemic repertoires.

Using immunoSEQ multiplex PCR, the repertoire was profiled, and TCRdb retains in-frame clones only, with some absent. This sample has 28,000 or so clones, with 60% to 85% found just once. About this clone: Its cognate antigen is unknown.

J gave up 5 bases and V 5 bases, and 6 bases lay outside the gene matches. Germline V gene lookup returns CDR1 SGHAT and CDR2 FQNNGV. The CDR3 extends over 15 amino acids. This clonotype was sampled from a human donor in good health. Sequencing used CD4+ T cells from blood buffy coats. The rearrangement joins TRBV11-2 to TRBJ2-1, with TRBD2 matching over 10 bases. The CDR3 DNA is TGTGCCAGCAGCGTAACTAGCGGGGCGAACAATGAGCAGTTCTTC. Its translation is CASSVTSGANNEQFF. Based on the CDR3 plus reference TRBV11-2 and TRBJ2-1, the full variable domain is EAGVAQSPRYKIIEKRQSVAFWCNPISGHATLYWYQQILGQGPKLLIQFQNNGVVDDSQLPKDRFSAERLKGVDSTLKIQPAKLEDSAVYLCASSVTSGANNEQFFGPGTRLTVL.